This note documents a single T cell receptor (beta chain) sequence. Participants' own reports of clinical history determined their cohort assignment. Profiling relied on immunoSEQ multiplex PCR, and the TCRdb table lists in-frame clones only, not all of them. In the table there are 160,000 or so clones, approximately 88% of which are singletons. This CDR3 is 17 amino acids long. After removal of 0 bases from V and 4 bases from J, the junction contained 5 bases not matched to a gene. Germline V CDR1 and CDR2: MNHEY, SVGEGT. This entry is derived from a study of blood T cell repertoires in COVID-19. The source is a woman aged 45-60 years who had recovered from COVID-19. Sequences were obtained from PBMCs or T cells enriched from blood (not recorded which). This chain joins TRBV6-2 or TRBV6-3 and TRBJ2-3, with 12 bases identical to TRBD2. The CDR3 nucleotides are TGTGCCAGCAGTTACTCGGCTAGCGGGGGGGAGGCAGATACGCAGTATTTT. Translation: CASSYSASGGEADTQYF.